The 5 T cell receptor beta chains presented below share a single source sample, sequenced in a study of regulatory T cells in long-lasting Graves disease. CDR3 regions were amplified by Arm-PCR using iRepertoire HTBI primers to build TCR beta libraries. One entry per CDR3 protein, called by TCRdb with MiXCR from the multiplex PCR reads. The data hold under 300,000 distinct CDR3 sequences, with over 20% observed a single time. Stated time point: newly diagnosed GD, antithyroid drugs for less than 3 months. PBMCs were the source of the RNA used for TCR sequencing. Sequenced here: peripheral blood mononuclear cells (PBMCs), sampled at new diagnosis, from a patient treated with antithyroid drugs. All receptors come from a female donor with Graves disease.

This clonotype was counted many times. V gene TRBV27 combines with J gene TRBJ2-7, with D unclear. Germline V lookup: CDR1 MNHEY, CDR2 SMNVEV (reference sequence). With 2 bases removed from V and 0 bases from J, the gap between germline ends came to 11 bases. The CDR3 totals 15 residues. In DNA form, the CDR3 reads TGTGCCAGCAGTTTACGGGTCTCGAGCTCCTACGAGCAGTACTTC. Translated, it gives CASSLRVSSSYEQYF.

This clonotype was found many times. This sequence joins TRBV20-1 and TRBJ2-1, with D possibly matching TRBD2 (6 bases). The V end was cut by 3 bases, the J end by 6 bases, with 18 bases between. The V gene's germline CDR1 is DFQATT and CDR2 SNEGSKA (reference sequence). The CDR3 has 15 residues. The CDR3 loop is CSASSPSRTINEQFF. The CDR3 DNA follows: TGCAGTGCTAGTAGCCCTAGTCGGACTATCAATGAGCAGTTCTTC.

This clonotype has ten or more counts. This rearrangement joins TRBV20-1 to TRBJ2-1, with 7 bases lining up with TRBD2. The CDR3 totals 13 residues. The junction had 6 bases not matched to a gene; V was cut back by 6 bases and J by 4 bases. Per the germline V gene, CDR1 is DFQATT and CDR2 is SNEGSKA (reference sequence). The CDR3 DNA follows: TGCAGTGCGCCGACGGGGGGTTACAATGAGCAGTTCTTC. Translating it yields CSAPTGGYNEQFF.

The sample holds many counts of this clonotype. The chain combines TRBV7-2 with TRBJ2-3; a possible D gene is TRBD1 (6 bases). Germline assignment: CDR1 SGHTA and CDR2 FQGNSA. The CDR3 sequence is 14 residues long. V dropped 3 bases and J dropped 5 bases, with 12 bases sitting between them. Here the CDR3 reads CASSFSGGVDTQYF. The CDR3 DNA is TGTGCCAGCAGCTTTTCTGGGGGCGTAGATACGCAGTATTTT. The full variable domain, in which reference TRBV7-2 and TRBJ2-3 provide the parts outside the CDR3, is GAGVSQSPSNKVTEKGKDVELRCDPISGHTALYWYRQSLGQGLEFLIYFQGNSAPDKSGLPSDRFSAERTGGSVSTLTIQRTQQEDSAVYLCASSFSGGVDTQYFGPGTRLTVL.

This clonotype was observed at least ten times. CDR3 region: CASSDSQGDYGYTF. DNA of the CDR3: TGTGCCAGTAGTGACAGTCAAGGGGACTATGGCTACACCTTC. This rearrangement joins TRBV19 to TRBJ1-2; tentative D call: TRBD1 (5 bases). V was cut by 5 bases and J by 3 bases, with 13 bases left in between. The CDR3 is 14 residues long. Germline V gene lookup returns CDR1 LNHDA and CDR2 SQIVND (reference sequence).